The present T cell receptor beta chain was sequenced within a study of response to subunit inactivated influenza vaccine. Study-wide results and caveats: New T cells are recruited in small numbers by each seasonal influenza vaccination, according to the authors' suggestion.

TCRdb independently ran MiXCR on the RT-PCR reads; one entry per CDR3 protein. This table has 530,000 or so distinct CDR3 sequences, about 12% appearing once. A word on this clonotype: No antigen is known for it.

This receptor was taken from a man in his fifties who received an inactivated influenza vaccine. Sequenced material: PBMCs from blood, taken on the day of vaccination.

CDR3 DNA sequence: TGTGCCAGCAGCTTAGCGCACAGTCCTGGGCCCCAGCATTTT. Protein sequence: CASSLAHSPGPQHF. This chain uses TRBV7-2 with TRBJ1-5, with D hard to call. The CDR3 totals 14 residues. Trimming left V 0 bases short and J 9 bases short, with 12 bases between. Germline V lookup: CDR1 SGHTA, CDR2 FQGNSA. Combining the CDR3 with reference TRBV7-2 and TRBJ1-5 gives the whole variable domain GAGVSQSPSNKVTEKGKDVELRCDPISGHTALYWYRQSLGQGLEFLIYFQGNSAPDKSGLPSDRFSAERTGGSVSTLTIQRTQQEDSAVYLCASSLAHSPGPQHFGDGTRLSIL.